These 25 T cell receptor beta chains originate from one sample sequenced in a study of shared clonotypes between healthy human individuals. TCRdb's table, derived via immunoSEQ multiplex PCR, lists solely in-frame clones and lacks some. The sample has about 580,000 clones; 95% to 98% are singletons. Selected positively for CCR7 and CD45RO-negative, naive CD8 cells excluded terminally differentiated effector memory CD45RA+ cells. The sequenced sample consisted of naive CD8+ T cells sorted from blood. These receptors originate from a man aged 25-45 years in good health.

This chain links TRBV25-1 with TRBJ1-1, with 8 bases matching TRBD1. The CDR3 length is 15 residues. Germline V gene sequence: CDR1 MGHDK, CDR2 SYGVNS. The V and J ends lost 3 bases and 5 bases, in that order; junction bases with no gene match: 8. The CDR3 DNA sequence: TGTGCCAGCAGTGATTTGAGGACAGGGCTGACTGAAGCTTTCTTT. This gives the protein CASSDLRTGLTEAFF.

This chain connects TRBV5-1 to TRBJ2-1; TRBD1 aligns across 8 bases. Germline V gives CDR1 SGHRS, CDR2 YFSETQ. The CDR3 is 15 residues long. V was clipped by 4 bases and J by 1 base; unmatched bases: 4. The CDR3 coding sequence is TGCGCCAGCAGCGGAACAGGGGGGTCCTACAATGAGCAGTTCTTC. It specifies CASSGTGGSYNEQFF.

The chain couples TRBV20-1 to TRBJ2-7; D possibly matches TRBD1 or TRBD2 (5 bases each). CDR3 length: 9 amino acids. Germline loops: CDR1 DFQATT, CDR2 SNEGSKA (reference sequence). Trimming cost V 6 bases and J 7 bases, with 7 bases left between them. The CDR3 protein is CSAGVEQYF. In nucleotides, the CDR3 is TGCAGTGCGGGGGTGGAGCAGTACTTC.

The rearrangement joins TRBV27 to TRBJ1-1; D is unclear. The CDR3 covers 14 residues. Germline V gene lookup returns CDR1 MNHEY and CDR2 SMNVEV (reference sequence). With 5 bases removed from V and 4 bases from J, the gap between germline ends came to 14 bases. CDR3 amino acids: CASSPSPPITEAFF. For the CDR3, the DNA is TGTGCCAGCAGTCCCTCCCCCCCTATCACTGAAGCTTTCTTT.

The chain recombines TRBV28 with TRBJ1-3, with TRBD1 identical over 7 bases. The CDR3 totals 15 residues. The V and J ends lost 0 bases and 4 bases, in that order; junction bases with no gene match: 3. CDR1 and CDR2 from the germline V gene are MDHEN and SYDVKM. The CDR3 region is CASSLWGRGGNTIYF. CDR3 nucleotide sequence: TGTGCCAGCAGTTTATGGGGCAGGGGGGGAAACACCATATATTTT.

V usage is TRBV27 and J usage is TRBJ2-7, with 8 nucleotides matching TRBD1. Trimming removed 5 bases from V and 9 bases from J; junction bases left unmatched: 18. The germline V gene encodes CDR1 MNHEY and CDR2 SMNVEV (reference sequence). This CDR3 has 16 residues. The CDR3 loop is CASSPILDRGGLGQYF. The DNA of the CDR3 is TGTGCCAGCAGTCCGATCCTCGACAGGGGAGGTCTCGGGCAGTACTTC.

On this clone itself: In the same sample, other DNA sequences code for this CDR3. The chain combines TRBV20-1 with TRBJ2-1; D uncertain. V was cut by 3 bases and J by 3 bases, with 3 bases left in between. Looked up from germline, CDR1 is DFQATT and CDR2 is SNEGSKA (reference sequence). This CDR3 contains 11 residues. The CDR3 is CSARGYNEQFF. The CDR3, as DNA: TGCAGTGCTAGGGGCTACAATGAGCAGTTCTTC.

V and J are TRBV7-8 and TRBJ2-7, with TRBD1 identical over 7 bases. The J segment lost 0 bases and the V segment lost 6 bases, leaving 2 bases of the junction unmatched. Germline V gene lookup returns CDR1 SGHVS and CDR2 FQNEAQ. This CDR3 comprises 13 residues. DNA of the CDR3: TGTGCCAGCAGTTCAGGGGGCTCCTACGAGCAGTACTTC. Protein: CASSSGGSYEQYF.

The V and J genes are TRBV29-1 and TRBJ2-1, with 7 bases aligning to TRBD2. Germline CDR1 reads SQVTM; CDR2 reads ANQGSEA. The CDR3 is 14 residues long. V was clipped by 0 bases and J by 7 bases; unmatched bases: 6. CDR3 nucleotide sequence: TGCAGCGTTGAAGATCGGGGTAGCGGGAATGAGCAGTTCTTC. Its protein is CSVEDRGSGNEQFF.

The gene calls are TRBV11-2 and TRBJ2-7; 7 bases align to TRBD2. The germline CDR1 and CDR2 sequences are SGHAT and FQNNGV. The CDR3 loop spans 17 amino acids. With V trimmed by 4 bases and J by 3 bases, 15 bases remained unmatched. The CDR3 DNA sequence: TGTGCCAGCAGCTCGTTAAAGGGCGGGAGCGTTAGCTACGAGCAGTACTTC. This codes for CASSSLKGGSVSYEQYF.

The genes are TRBV28 and TRBJ2-3; D is ambiguous. Deletions cut 6 bases from V and 2 bases from J, with 6 bases between. The V gene's germline CDR1 is MDHEN and CDR2 SYDVKM. This CDR3 is 12 amino acids long. DNA of the CDR3: TGTGCCAGCAGCCGGAACACAGATACGCAGTATTTT. The encoded protein is CASSRNTDTQYF.

V gene TRBV27 combines with J gene TRBJ2-7, with D possibly called TRBD1 or TRBD2 (6 bases each). This CDR3 comprises 14 residues. V dropped 6 bases and J dropped 4 bases, with 16 bases sitting between them. Germline loops: CDR1 MNHEY, CDR2 SMNVEV (reference sequence). The CDR3 nucleotides read TGTGCCAGCAGCGAGTCCGGAGGGGGGTACGAGCAGTACTTC. Amino acid sequence: CASSESGGGYEQYF.

This clone is a singleton in its sample. The chain recombines TRBV27 with TRBJ1-1; 9 bases map to TRBD1. Trimming cost V 5 bases and J 0 bases; bases outside gene matches: 16. The CDR3 runs 19 residues. Germline CDR1 MNHEY, CDR2 SMNVEV (reference sequence). This CDR3 is CASSRDRVRRANMNTEAFF. In DNA, the CDR3 is TGTGCCAGCAGTCGGGACAGGGTAAGAAGGGCGAACATGAACACTGAAGCTTTCTTT.

The chain joins TRBV4-3 to TRBJ2-1; 11 nucleotides match TRBD2. CDR1 is LGHNA and CDR2 is YSLEER in the germline V gene. The CDR3 sequence is 19 residues long. V gave up 0 bases and J gave up 4 bases; unmatched junction bases: 11. The DNA for the CDR3 is TGCGCCAGCAGCCAAGATCGGCTTACTAGCGGGAGTGGGTACAATGAGCAGTTCTTC. Encoded protein: CASSQDRLTSGSGYNEQFF.

The V gene is TRBV9, the J gene TRBJ2-3; 9 bases line up with TRBD2. From germline, CDR1 is SGDLS and CDR2 YYNGEE. V lost 1 base to trimming and J lost 4 bases; unmatched junction nucleotides: 4. The CDR3 sequence is 15 residues long. Here the CDR3 reads CASSVYSGSPDTQYF. The CDR3 nucleotides read TGTGCCAGCAGCGTATATAGCGGGAGCCCAGATACGCAGTATTTT.

The count of this clone is one. The chain recombines TRBV10-3 with TRBJ1-5; 9 nucleotides align to TRBD1. The CDR3 sequence is 16 residues long. With 2 bases clipped from V and 4 bases from J, the junction kept 6 bases outside the gene matches. The germline V gene has CDR1 ENHRY and CDR2 SYGVKD. The CDR3 nucleotides are TGTGCCATCAGTGAGGTACAGGGGGCCATAAATCAGCCCCAGCATTTT. Its translation: CAISEVQGAINQPQHF.

The J gene is TRBJ2-1, the V gene TRBV28; TRBD2 aligns across 9 bases. Germline CDR1 and CDR2: MDHEN and SYDVKM. The CDR3 is made up of 15 amino acids. J was trimmed by 9 bases and V by 6 bases; bases with no gene match: 12. The CDR3 sequence is CASRGDKAGGREQFF. Written as DNA, the CDR3 is TGTGCCAGCAGGGGGGATAAAGCGGGAGGACGTGAGCAGTTCTTC.

The chain is built from TRBV11-2 and TRBJ2-5; 7 nucleotides agree with TRBD1. The CDR3 loop spans 16 amino acids. Germline CDR1 is SGHAT and CDR2 is FQNNGV. V shed 4 bases and J 5 bases; nucleotides not matched to a gene: 13. This CDR3 is CASSSLAGTVLETQYF. CDR3 coding DNA: TGTGCCAGCAGCTCATTAGCCGGGACAGTTCTTGAGACCCAGTACTTC.

The V call is TRBV10-3, the J call TRBJ1-4; D is uncertain. Germline CDR1 is ENHRY and CDR2 is SYGVKD. V lost 4 bases and J lost 4, with 7 bases in between. This CDR3 is built from 13 residues. The CDR3 here is CAISGQDNEKLFF. The CDR3 DNA reads as TGTGCCATCAGTGGTCAGGATAATGAAAAACTGTTTTTT.

The chain is built from TRBV7-2 and TRBJ2-7; D is perhaps TRBD2 (6 bases). CDR1 is SGHTA, CDR2 FQGNSA, per germline. V was cut by 3 bases and J by 4 bases, with 13 bases left in between. The CDR3 is 14 amino acids. The CDR3 DNA reads as TGTGCCAGCAGCTTCTCTGGGGAGGTATACGAGCAGTACTTC. It is translated as CASSFSGEVYEQYF.

This chain uses TRBV27 with TRBJ2-7; 7 bases agree with TRBD2. Germline values: CDR1 MNHEY, CDR2 SMNVEV (reference sequence). The CDR3 covers 16 residues. The V and J ends lost 0 bases and 0 bases, in that order; junction bases with no gene match: 5. CDR3 sequence (DNA): TGTGCCAGCAGTTTATCGAATGGGGGGGGCTCCTACGAGCAGTACTTC. Translating it yields CASSLSNGGGSYEQYF.

V and J are TRBV7-6 and TRBJ2-7; 7 nucleotides align to TRBD1. V lost 5 bases to trimming and J lost 3 bases; unmatched junction nucleotides: 10. This CDR3 contains 15 residues. The V gene's germline CDR1 is SGHVS and CDR2 FNYEAQ. The CDR3 nucleotides are TGTGCCAGCAGCGACGGGACAGTTGGGGGCTACGAGCAGTACTTC. Amino acid sequence: CASSDGTVGGYEQYF.

V and J are TRBV5-1 and TRBJ2-7; no reliable D call. The CDR3 sequence is 11 residues long. Looked up from germline, CDR1 is SGHRS and CDR2 is YFSETQ. Deletions cut 4 bases from V and 3 bases from J, with 5 bases between. CDR3 sequence (DNA): TGCGCCAGCAGCGACCTCTACGAGCAGTACTTC. The encoded protein is CASSDLYEQYF. The full variable domain, rest sourced from reference TRBV5-1 and TRBJ2-7, is KAGVTQTPRYLIKTRGQQVTLSCSPISGHRSVSWYQQTPGQGLQFLFEYFSETQRNKGNFPGRFSGRQFSNSRSEMNVSTLELGDSALYLCASSDLYEQYFGPGTRLTVT.

The CDR3 is CSVRGQNSYEQYF. DNA of the CDR3: TGCAGCGTCCGGGGCCAGAACTCCTACGAGCAGTACTTC. The rearrangement uses TRBV29-1 and TRBJ2-7; D is possibly TRBD1 or TRBD2 (5 bases each). Germline V gene sequence: CDR1 SQVTM, CDR2 ANQGSEA. V was cut by 6 bases and J by 0 bases, with 12 bases left in between. The CDR3 sequence is 13 residues long.

The chain combines TRBV29-1 with TRBJ2-7; TRBD2 agrees at 9 bases. Germline-derived CDR1 and CDR2 are SQVTM and ANQGSEA. After removal of 6 bases from V and 3 bases from J, the junction contained 3 bases not matched to a gene. The CDR3 is 12 residues long. The CDR3 DNA follows: TGCAGCGTCCTAGCGGGATACTACGAGCAGTACTTC. This sequence encodes CSVLAGYYEQYF.